The clone carrying this TCR beta chain was detected ten times or more. The target antigen is unknown. The CDR3 consists of 14 residues. Trimming took 6 bases from V and 3 from J; bases not matched to a gene: 7. CDR1 and CDR2 from the germline V gene are SGHRS and YFSETQ. This sample stems from a study of shared clonotypes between healthy human individuals. Study findings and constraints: Blood was the only sampled material, and tissue repertoires likely differ.

Clones were sequenced by immunoSEQ multiplex PCR, and TCRdb holds only the in-frame ones, with some missing. The sample lists some 2,000,000 clones; over 85% were seen once. The clonotype originates from a man younger than 30 in good health. This sequence joins TRBV5-1 and TRBJ2-7, with 9 bases fitting TRBD1. The sequenced sample was naive CD4+ T cells sorted from blood. Indicated subset: CD45RA+ positively selected. The DNA for the CDR3 is TGCGCCAGCACTACCCTGACAGGGGGCTACGAGCAGTACTTC. Its translation is CASTTLTGGYEQYF.